This TCR beta chain was documented in a study of T cell changes during pregnancy in multiple sclerosis. The data were produced by immunoSEQ multiplex PCR, yet TCRdb's version contains in-frame clones alone and is incomplete. The data contain about 42,000 clones, around 90% of them seen just once; the ten biggest clones take up less than 0.95%. Germline lookup yields CDR1 MNHNY and CDR2 SVGAGI (reference sequence). V lost 6 bases to trimming and J lost 4 bases, with 14 bases between them. The CDR3 has 14 residues. This clonotype was obtained from a female donor with multiple sclerosis, enrolled in a pregnancy study. The chain recombines TRBV6-6 with TRBJ2-3; D is perhaps TRBD1 (5 bases). The sequences come from CD4+ T cells from peripheral blood mononuclear cells, collected before pregnancy. DNA for the CDR3: TGTGCCAGCAGGCCCGCAGGGCTACCAGATACGCAGTATTTT. It is translated as CASRPAGLPDTQYF.